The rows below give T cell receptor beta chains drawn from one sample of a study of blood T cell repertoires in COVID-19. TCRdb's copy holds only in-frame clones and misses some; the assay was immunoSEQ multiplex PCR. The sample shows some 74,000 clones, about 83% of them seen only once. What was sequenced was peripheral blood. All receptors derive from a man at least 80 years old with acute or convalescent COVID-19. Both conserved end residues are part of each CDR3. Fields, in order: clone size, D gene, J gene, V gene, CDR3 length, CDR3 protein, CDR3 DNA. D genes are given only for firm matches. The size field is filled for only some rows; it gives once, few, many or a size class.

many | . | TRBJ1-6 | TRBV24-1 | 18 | CATSDLRAGFSYNSPLHF | TGTGCCACCAGTGATTTAAGGGCAGGGTTCTCCTATAATTCACCCCTCCACTTT
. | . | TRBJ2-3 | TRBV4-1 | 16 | CASNQESARYTDTQYF | TGCGCCAGCAACCAAGAATCAGCGCGGTACACAGATACGCAGTATTTT
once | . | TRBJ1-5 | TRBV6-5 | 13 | CASSSTQAQPQHF | TGTGCCAGCAGTTCTACGCAGGCGCAGCCCCAGCATTTT
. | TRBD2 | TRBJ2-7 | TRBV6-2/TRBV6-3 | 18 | CASSYPETGGEPYYEQYF | TGTGCCAGCAGTTACCCGGAGACGGGGGGTGAACCTTACTACGAGCAGTACTTC
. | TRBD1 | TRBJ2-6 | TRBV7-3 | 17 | CARKPRGPSSGANVLTF | TGTGCCAGAAAACCGAGGGGGCCGAGCTCTGGGGCCAACGTCCTGACTTTC
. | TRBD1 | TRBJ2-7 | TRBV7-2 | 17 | CASSRMDRGFLTYEQYF | TGTGCCAGCAGCCGGATGGACAGGGGGTTCCTTACCTACGAGCAGTACTTC
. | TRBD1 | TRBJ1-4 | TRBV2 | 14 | CASRAGTGMGKLFF | TGTGCCAGCAGGGCCGGGACAGGGATGGGAAAACTGTTTTTT
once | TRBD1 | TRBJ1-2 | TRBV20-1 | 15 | CSASPDRARGYGYTF | TGCAGTGCTAGTCCAGACAGGGCCAGGGGCTATGGCTACACCTTC
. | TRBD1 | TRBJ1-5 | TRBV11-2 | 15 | CASSSGQGGNQPQHF | TGTGCCAGCAGCTCGGGACAGGGCGGCAATCAGCCCCAGCATTTT
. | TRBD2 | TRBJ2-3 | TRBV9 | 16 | CASSVAGSGVTDTQYF | TGTGCCAGCAGCGTAGCGGGTAGCGGGGTGACAGATACGCAGTATTTT
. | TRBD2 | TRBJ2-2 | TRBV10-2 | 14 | CASRTSGNTGELFF | TGCGCCAGCCGGACTAGCGGGAACACCGGGGAGCTGTTTTTT
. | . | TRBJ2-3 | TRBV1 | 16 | CTSSPEIAGLRDTQYF | TGCACCAGCAGCCCCGAGATAGCGGGCCTTAGGGATACGCAGTATTTT
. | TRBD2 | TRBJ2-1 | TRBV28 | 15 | CASSLITSGDNEQFF | TGTGCCAGCAGTTTAATCACTAGCGGAGACAATGAGCAGTTCTTC
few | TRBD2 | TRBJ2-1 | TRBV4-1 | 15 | CASSQDNSGGNEQFF | TGCGCCAGCAGCCAAGATAATAGCGGGGGAAATGAGCAGTTCTTC
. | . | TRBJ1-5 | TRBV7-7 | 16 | CASSRGTDYSNQPQHF | TGTGCTAGCAGCAGAGGGACTGATTATAGCAATCAGCCCCAGCATTTT
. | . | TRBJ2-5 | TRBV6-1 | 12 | CASSEVTRAQYF | TGTGCCAGCAGTGAGGTAACTCGGGCCCAGTACTTC
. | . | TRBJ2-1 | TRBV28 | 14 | CASSLQGIYNEQFF | TGTGCCAGCAGTTTGCAGGGGATCTACAATGAGCAGTTCTTC
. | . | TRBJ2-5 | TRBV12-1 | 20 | CASSFALYVPGTGREETQYF | TGTGCCAGCAGCTTTGCGTTGTACGTCCCCGGGACAGGGCGGGAAGAGACCCAGTACTTC
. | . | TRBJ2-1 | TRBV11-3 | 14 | CASSRRGSWNEQFF | TGTGCCAGCAGCCGCCGGGGGAGTTGGAATGAGCAGTTCTTC
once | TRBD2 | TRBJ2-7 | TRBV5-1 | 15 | CASSLDQREGREQYF | TGCGCCAGCAGCTTAGATCAGCGGGAGGGCCGTGAGCAGTACTTC
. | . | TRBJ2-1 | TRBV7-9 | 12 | CASSFLADEQFF | TGTGCCAGCAGCTTCCTAGCCGATGAGCAGTTCTTC
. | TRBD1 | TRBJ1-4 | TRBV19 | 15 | CASSSGQGYNEKLFF | TGTGCCAGTAGCTCCGGACAGGGTTATAATGAAAAACTGTTTTTT
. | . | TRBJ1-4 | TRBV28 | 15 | CASSRQSATNEKLFF | TGTGCCAGCAGTCGTCAGTCCGCAACTAATGAAAAACTGTTTTTT
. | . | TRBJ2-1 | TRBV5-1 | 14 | CASSFLPGDNEQFF | TGCGCCAGCAGCTTTCTACCGGGAGACAATGAGCAGTTCTTC
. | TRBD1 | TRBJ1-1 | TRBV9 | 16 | CASSTGQGRVGTEAFF | TGTGCCAGCAGCACGGGACAGGGGCGGGTTGGCACTGAAGCTTTCTTT
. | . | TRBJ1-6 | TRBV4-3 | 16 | CASSQVGGLGNSPLHF | TGCGCCAGCAGCCAAGTTGGCGGGCTTGGTAATTCACCCCTCCACTTT
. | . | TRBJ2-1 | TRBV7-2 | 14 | CASSQAFRSNEQFF | TGTGCCAGCAGTCAAGCCTTCCGATCAAATGAGCAGTTCTTC
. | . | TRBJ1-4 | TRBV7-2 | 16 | CASSLAGQTPNEKLFF | TGTGCCAGCAGCTTAGCCGGACAGACCCCTAATGAAAAACTGTTTTTT
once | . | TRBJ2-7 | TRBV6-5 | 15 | CASRDRQAAAYEQYF | TGTGCCAGCAGAGATCGACAGGCCGCGGCCTACGAGCAGTACTTC
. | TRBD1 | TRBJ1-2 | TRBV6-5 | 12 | CASSRQGYGYTF | TGTGCCAGCAGTCGACAGGGGTATGGCTACACCTTC
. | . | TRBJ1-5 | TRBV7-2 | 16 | CASSLNGRQANQPQHF | TGTGCCAGCAGCTTAAATGGGAGACAGGCCAATCAGCCCCAGCATTTT
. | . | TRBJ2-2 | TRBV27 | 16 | CASSSQPRTNTGELFF | TGTGCCAGCAGCTCCCAACCGAGGACGAACACCGGGGAGCTGTTTTTT
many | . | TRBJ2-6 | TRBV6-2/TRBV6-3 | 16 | CASSSTYAGGANVLTF | TGTGCCAGCAGTTCCACTTACGCGGGCGGGGCCAACGTCCTGACTTTC
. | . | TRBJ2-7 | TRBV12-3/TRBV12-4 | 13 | CASSFGPSYEQYF | TGTGCCAGCAGTTTCGGTCCTTCCTACGAGCAGTACTTC
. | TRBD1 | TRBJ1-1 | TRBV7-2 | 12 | CASVDRVAEAFF | TGTGCCAGCGTGGACAGGGTCGCTGAAGCTTTCTTT
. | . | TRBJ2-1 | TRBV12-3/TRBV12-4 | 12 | CASSRDSGHRFF | TGTGCCAGCAGTCGCGACAGTGGCCACCGGTTCTTC
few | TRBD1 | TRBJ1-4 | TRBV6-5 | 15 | CASSYVRTGKGKLFF | TGTGCCAGCAGTTACGTTAGGACAGGGAAGGGGAAACTGTTTTTT
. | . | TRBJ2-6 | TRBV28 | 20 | CASSLRMGARHRGGANVLTF | TGTGCCAGCAGTTTAAGGATGGGGGCCCGTCATCGCGGAGGGGCCAACGTCCTGACTTTC
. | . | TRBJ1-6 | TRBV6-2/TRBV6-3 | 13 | CASSWGRDSPLHF | TGTGCCAGCAGTTGGGGGCGGGATTCACCCCTCCACTTT
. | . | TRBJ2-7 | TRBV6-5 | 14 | CASTAGLKIYEQYF | TGTGCCAGCACGGCGGGGCTTAAGATCTACGAGCAGTACTTC
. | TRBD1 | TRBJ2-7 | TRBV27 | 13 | CASRGQGAYEQYF | TGTGCCAGCAGAGGACAGGGCGCCTACGAGCAGTACTTC
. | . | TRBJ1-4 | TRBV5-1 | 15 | CASSLEYRRGEKLFF | TGCGCCAGCAGCTTGGAGTACAGGAGGGGTGAAAAACTGTTTTTT
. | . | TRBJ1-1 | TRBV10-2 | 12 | CASSEGGTEAFF | TGCGCCAGCAGTGAAGGGGGCACTGAAGCTTTCTTT
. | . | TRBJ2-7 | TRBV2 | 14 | CASQVSRLSYEQYF | TGTGCCAGTCAAGTGAGCCGCCTCTCCTACGAGCAGTACTTC
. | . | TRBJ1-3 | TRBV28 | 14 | CASRKVEAGNTIYF | TGTGCCAGCAGAAAAGTGGAGGCTGGAAACACCATATATTTT
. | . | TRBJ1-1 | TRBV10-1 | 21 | CASSESKDYPVGGSPNTEAFF | TGCGCCAGCAGTGAGTCGAAGGATTACCCCGTGGGGGGATCCCCGAACACTGAAGCTTTCTTT
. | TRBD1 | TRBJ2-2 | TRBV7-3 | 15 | CASSSGTANTGELFF | TGTGCCAGCAGTTCCGGGACAGCGAACACCGGGGAGCTGTTTTTT
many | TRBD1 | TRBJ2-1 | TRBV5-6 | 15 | CASSLGDRAYNEQFF | TGTGCCAGCAGCTTGGGAGACAGGGCCTACAATGAGCAGTTCTTC
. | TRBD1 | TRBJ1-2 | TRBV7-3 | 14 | CASSPRQGDYGYTF | TGTGCCAGCAGCCCTCGACAGGGGGACTATGGCTACACCTTC
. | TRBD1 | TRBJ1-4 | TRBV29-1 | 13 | CSVGEGAWEKLFF | TGCAGCGTCGGAGAGGGGGCGTGGGAAAAACTGTTTTTT
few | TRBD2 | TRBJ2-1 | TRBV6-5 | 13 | CASSLRGGHEQFF | TGTGCCAGCAGCCTCCGGGGGGGTCATGAGCAGTTCTTC
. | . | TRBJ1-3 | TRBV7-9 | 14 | CASSPTGPGNTIYF | TGTGCCAGCAGCCCCACAGGGCCTGGAAACACCATATATTTT
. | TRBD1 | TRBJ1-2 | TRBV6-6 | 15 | CASRAWDRTNYGYTF | TGTGCCAGCAGAGCCTGGGACAGGACAAACTATGGCTACACCTTC
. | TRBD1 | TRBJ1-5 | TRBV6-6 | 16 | CASSPRRQGFTQPQHF | TGTGCCAGCTCCCCTAGGAGACAGGGATTCACTCAGCCCCAGCATTTT